Following are 8 T cell receptor beta chains from one sample sequenced in a study of T cell changes during pregnancy in multiple sclerosis. Method: immunoSEQ multiplex PCR; TCRdb's copy keeps in-frame clones and lacks some. Of about 43,000 clones in the sample, under 95% were seen once. The sample comprised PBMCs (not recorded whether the cells were cultured). Receptor source: a female donor with multiple sclerosis, enrolled in a pregnancy study.

The chain recombines TRBV27 with TRBJ2-1; unclear D gene. Germline V gene lookup returns CDR1 MNHEY and CDR2 SMNVEV (reference sequence). This CDR3 region has 17 residues. Trimming took off 4 bases at V and 6 bases at J, with 22 bases between the two ends. The CDR3 coding sequence is TGTGCCAGCAGTTCCCGGCTTAACTTGGGGATAAGCAATGAGCAGTTCTTC. Translated, it gives CASSSRLNLGISNEQFF.

The V and J genes are TRBV5-1 and TRBJ2-1, with 11 bases that match TRBD2. CDR1 is SGHRS, CDR2 YFSETQ, per germline. J lost 6 bases, V lost 3 bases, and 8 bases had no gene match. The CDR3 sequence is 16 residues long. The CDR3 sequence is CASSSQLAGEGNEQFF. Written as DNA, the CDR3 is TGCGCCAGCAGCTCCCAACTAGCGGGAGAGGGCAATGAGCAGTTCTTC.

This clone was picked up one time. The rearrangement links TRBV7-9 to TRBJ2-3; D possibly corresponds to TRBD1 (6 bases). Germline values: CDR1 SEHNR, CDR2 FQNEAQ (reference sequence). Between the trimmed V and J ends, which lost 3 bases and 5 bases, there was a span of 6 bases. The CDR3 is made up of 12 amino acids. CDR3 DNA: TGTGCCAGCAGCTTCAGGGGAGATACGCAGTATTTT. Protein product: CASSFRGDTQYF.

V is TRBV9 and J is TRBJ2-5, with D maybe TRBD1 (5 bases). The germline V gene encodes CDR1 SGDLS and CDR2 YYNGEE. The CDR3 length is 14 residues. V lost 0 bases to trimming and J lost 2 bases, with 8 bases between them. In DNA form, the CDR3 reads TGTGCCAGCAGCGTAGGGACACGGCAAGAGACCCAGTACTTC. Translated: CASSVGTRQETQYF. The full variable domain, with the rest looked up from reference TRBV9 and TRBJ2-5, is DSGVTQTPKHLITATGQRVTLRCSPRSGDLSVYWYQQSLDQGLQFLIQYYNGEERAKGNILERFSAQQFPDLHSELNLSSLELGDSALYFCASSVGTRQETQYFGPGTRLLVL.

This clone was observed a single time. The V gene is TRBV6-1, the J gene TRBJ2-1; TRBD2 matches at 10 bases. CDR3 length equals 18 residues. Per the germline V gene, CDR1 is MNHNS and CDR2 is SASEGT. Losses at the gene ends were 3 bases for V and 9 bases for J; bases not matched to a gene: 17. The CDR3 DNA reads as TGTGCCAGCAGTGATTTTAGGGCAAAGGGACTAGCGAGAGGTGAGCAGTTCTTC. Its protein product is CASSDFRAKGLARGEQFF.

This sequence joins TRBV6-1 and TRBJ2-1; D is perhaps TRBD1 (6 bases). The V and J ends lost 6 bases and 4 bases respectively, with 10 bases between them. Germline CDR1 is MNHNS and CDR2 is SASEGT. This CDR3 region has 13 residues. The CDR3 here is CASREQGYNEQFF. The CDR3 nucleotides read TGTGCCAGCAGGGAACAGGGATACAATGAGCAGTTCTTC.

The chain has TRBV28 and TRBJ2-5, with D possibly TRBD2 on 6 matching bases. CDR1 and CDR2 (germline): MDHEN, SYDVKM. This CDR3 is built from 13 residues. V lost 3 bases and J 1 base, leaving 6 bases between the germline ends. The CDR3 loop is CASSLGGQETQYF. DNA for the CDR3: TGTGCCAGCAGTTTGGGGGGCCAAGAGACCCAGTACTTC. Full variable domain (missing parts from reference TRBV28 and TRBJ2-5): DVKVTQSSRYLVKRTGEKVFLECVQDMDHENMFWYRQDPGLGLRLIYFSYDVKMKEKGDIPEGYSVSREKKERFSLILESASTNQTSMYLCASSLGGQETQYFGPGTRLLVL.

The chain couples TRBV5-1 to TRBJ2-1; TRBD2 agrees at 9 bases. The V gene's germline CDR1 is SGHRS and CDR2 YFSETQ. CDR3 length equals 18 residues. V trimming: 2 bases; J trimming: 6 bases; junction bases outside the gene matches: 15. The CDR3 nucleotides are TGCGCCAGCAGCTTAAATCCCCCGACTAGCGGTGATATCAATGAGCAGTTCTTC. Amino acids: CASSLNPPTSGDINEQFF.